These 17 T cell receptor beta chains were all obtained from the same sample, sequenced in a study of CD4 T cells in relation to SARS-CoV-2 and coronaviruses. The repertoire was sequenced with immunoSEQ multiplex PCR; TCRdb's copy has only in-frame clones and lacks some. The data show around 31,000 clones, about 70% seen once. The antigens for these receptors are not known. Sample: memory CD4+ T cells from PBMCs, cultured in vitro. Every receptor here comes from an adult with COVID-19.

The gene calls are TRBV3-1 (or the pseudogene TRBV3-2) and TRBJ2-3, with a weak D call TRBD2 (7 bases). Trimming removed 0 bases from V and 2 bases from J, with 12 bases in between. Germline assignment: CDR1 LGHDT and CDR2 YNNKEL (reference sequence). This CDR3 has 16 residues. CDR3 nucleotides: TGTGCCAGCAGCCAAGATGGGGGGGCGGTCACAGATACGCAGTATTTT. The encoded protein is CASSQDGGAVTDTQYF.

This chain connects TRBV19 to TRBJ1-2; D is undetermined. The length of the CDR3 is 12 residues. CDR1 and CDR2 from the germline V gene are LNHDA and SQIVND (reference sequence). V was pared by 4 bases and J by 2 bases, with 5 bases between. For the CDR3, the DNA is TGTGCCAGTAGTAGGCGGAACTATGGCTACACCTTC. Its translation is CASSRRNYGYTF.

This clone was seen only once. The V call is TRBV5-1, the J call TRBJ2-3; D is tentatively TRBD1 or TRBD2 (5 bases each). Trimming shortened V by 1 base and J by 2 bases, and 11 bases separated the two germline ends. Looked up from germline, CDR1 is SGHRS and CDR2 is YFSETQ. The CDR3 contains 15 residues. In DNA form, the CDR3 reads TGCGCCAGCAGCTTGCAACCGGGGCTCACAGATACGCAGTATTTT. Encoded protein: CASSLQPGLTDTQYF. Using reference TRBV5-1 and TRBJ2-3 for the parts outside the CDR3, the full variable domain is KAGVTQTPRYLIKTRGQQVTLSCSPISGHRSVSWYQQTPGQGLQFLFEYFSETQRNKGNFPGRFSGRQFSNSRSEMNVSTLELGDSALYLCASSLQPGLTDTQYFGPGTRLTVL.

The genes are TRBV3-1 (or the pseudogene TRBV3-2) and TRBJ2-3; D unresolved. Trimming pared 3 bases from V and 2 bases from J, leaving 9 bases between. CDR3 length equals 14 residues. CDR1 and CDR2 (germline): LGHDT, YNNKEL (reference sequence). Here the CDR3 DNA reads TGTGCCAGCAGCCAGGGCTTACCCACAGATACGCAGTATTTT. It translates to CASSQGLPTDTQYF.

The CDR3 DNA is TGCGCCAGCAGAAGGACGGGGGAAAACATTCAGTACTTC. Translating gives CASRRTGENIQYF. The chain links TRBV4-1 to TRBJ2-4, with a possible D match to TRBD2 (6 bases). Looked up from germline, CDR1 is MGHRA and CDR2 is YSYEKL. The CDR3 spans 13 residues. The V end lost 6 bases, the J end lost 5 bases, and 11 bases lay between the germline ends.

This clone was observed once. The rearrangement links TRBV3-1 (or the pseudogene TRBV3-2) to TRBJ2-1, with no clear D. CDR3 length: 14 amino acids. V lost 7 bases to trimming and J lost 9 bases, with 19 bases between them. CDR1 and CDR2 from the germline V gene are LGHDT and YNNKEL (reference sequence). CDR3 in DNA: TGTGCCAGCACCCCAGGACCGACAAACGGTGAGCAGTTCTTC. Its protein product is CASTPGPTNGEQFF.

The J gene is TRBJ2-7, the V gene TRBV5-5, with 9 bases lining up with TRBD1. There are 12 residues in the CDR3. Trimming removed 5 bases from V and 5 bases from J; junction bases left unmatched: 2. Germline loops: CDR1 SGHKS, CDR2 YYEKEE (reference sequence). CDR3 sequence (DNA): TGTGCCAGCAGGCGGACAGGGGACGAGCAGTACTTC. Residues: CASRRTGDEQYF.

DNA of the CDR3: TGCGCCAGCAGCCAAGATTGGGGGGGGAACTACGAGCAGTACTTC. Translation: CASSQDWGGNYEQYF. The chain has TRBV4-3 and TRBJ2-7, with 7 bases fitting TRBD2. V shed 0 bases, J shed 3 bases, and the junction held 5 bases outside the gene matches. The CDR3 is 15 amino acids. Looked up from germline, CDR1 is LGHNA and CDR2 is YSLEER.

This clone was counted only a few times. The rearrangement joins TRBV29-1 to TRBJ2-1; maybe TRBD1 (5 bases). This CDR3 has 13 amino acids. V lost 0 bases and J lost 2, with 5 bases in between. Germline V gene lookup returns CDR1 SQVTM and CDR2 ANQGSEA. In nucleotides, the CDR3 is TGCAGCGTTGAAGAGACAGCCTACAATGAGCAGTTCTTC. Amino acid sequence: CSVEETAYNEQFF.

CDR3 amino acids: CASSPNYEQYF. CDR3 bases: TGTGCCAGCAGCCCGAATTACGAGCAGTACTTC. This chain links TRBV11-2 with TRBJ2-7, with D hard to call. Germline CDR1 and CDR2: SGHAT and FQNNGV. V lost 5 bases, J lost 4 bases, and 6 bases lay in between. The length of the CDR3 is 11 residues.

This clone has more than one count but fewer than ten. The genes are TRBV5-1 and TRBJ2-7, with D uncertain. V was shortened by 0 bases and J by 2 bases, with 9 bases between the two germline ends. Germline values: CDR1 SGHRS, CDR2 YFSETQ. The CDR3 spans 14 residues. CDR3 DNA: TGCGCCAGCAGCTTGGGTTCTGGAGCCTACGAGCAGTACTTC. The encoded protein is CASSLGSGAYEQYF.

The chain employs TRBV18 and TRBJ1-5; 9 bases line up with TRBD1. Germline V gene lookup returns CDR1 KGHSH and CDR2 LQKENI. Unmatched junction bases numbered 9, after V lost 5 bases and J lost 7 bases. This CDR3 has 15 residues. Written as DNA, the CDR3 is TGTGCCAGCTCAGCTTACAGGGGGCGCGACCAGCCCCAGCATTTT. This codes for CASSAYRGRDQPQHF. The whole variable domain, remainder taken from reference TRBV18 and TRBJ1-5, is NAGVMQNPRHLVRRRGQEARLRCSPMKGHSHVYWYRQLPEEGLKFMVYLQKENIIDESGMPKERFSAEFPKEGPSILRIQQVVRGDSAAYFCASSAYRGRDQPQHFGDGTRLSIL.

A single count supports this clone. This chain uses TRBV2 with TRBJ2-2, with 8 bases that match TRBD2. Germline lookup yields CDR1 SNHLY and CDR2 FYNNEI. The CDR3 loop spans 15 amino acids. V trimming: 6 bases; J trimming: 7 bases; junction bases outside the gene matches: 10. CDR3 sequence (DNA): TGTGCCAGCAGCCCCCCGGGACTAGGGGGCGGGGAGCTGTTTTTT. Its translation: CASSPPGLGGGELFF. Full variable domain (rest looked up from reference TRBV2 and TRBJ2-2): EPEVTQTPSHQVTQMGQEVILRCVPISNHLYFYWYRQILGQKVEFLVSFYNNEISEKSEIFDDQFSVERPDGSNFTLKIRSTKLEDSAMYFCASSPPGLGGGELFFGEGSRLTVL.

V is TRBV3-1 (or the pseudogene TRBV3-2) and J is TRBJ2-7; D perhaps matches TRBD2 (6 bases). This CDR3 region has 13 residues. V was trimmed by 1 base and J by 3 bases, leaving 7 bases between them. Germline V gene data show CDR1 as LGHDT and CDR2 as YNNKEL (reference sequence). The CDR3 nucleotides are TGTGCCAGCAGCCAAGCGGACTACTACGAGCAGTACTTC. As protein: CASSQADYYEQYF.

The genes are TRBV28 and TRBJ2-3; no definite D call. There are 16 residues in the CDR3. The V end was cut by 5 bases, the J end by 1 base, with 16 bases between. Per germline, CDR1 MDHEN and CDR2 SYDVKM. CDR3 DNA sequence: TGTGCCAGCAGTCCCAACGGGCGGCGACGCACAGATACGCAGTATTTT. Amino acids: CASSPNGRRRTDTQYF.

In its sample, this clone was seen a few times. V is TRBV5-8 and J is TRBJ2-7, with D perhaps matching TRBD1 (6 bases). Trimming left V 4 bases short and J 6 bases short, with 11 bases between. The germline V gene has CDR1 SGHTS and CDR2 YDEGEE. This CDR3 contains 12 residues. CDR3 sequence (DNA): TGTGCCAGCAGCGCAAACAGGGCCGAGCAGTACTTC. Amino acid sequence: CASSANRAEQYF.

The chain combines TRBV2 with TRBJ2-7; TRBD1 is a possible D gene (5 bases). Germline V gene lookup returns CDR1 SNHLY and CDR2 FYNNEI. Trimming removed 6 bases at V and 6 bases at J, with 12 bases between. This CDR3 is built from 12 residues. CDR3 nucleotide sequence: TGTGCCAGCAGGCCGGACATTACCGAGCAGTACTTC. It encodes CASRPDITEQYF.